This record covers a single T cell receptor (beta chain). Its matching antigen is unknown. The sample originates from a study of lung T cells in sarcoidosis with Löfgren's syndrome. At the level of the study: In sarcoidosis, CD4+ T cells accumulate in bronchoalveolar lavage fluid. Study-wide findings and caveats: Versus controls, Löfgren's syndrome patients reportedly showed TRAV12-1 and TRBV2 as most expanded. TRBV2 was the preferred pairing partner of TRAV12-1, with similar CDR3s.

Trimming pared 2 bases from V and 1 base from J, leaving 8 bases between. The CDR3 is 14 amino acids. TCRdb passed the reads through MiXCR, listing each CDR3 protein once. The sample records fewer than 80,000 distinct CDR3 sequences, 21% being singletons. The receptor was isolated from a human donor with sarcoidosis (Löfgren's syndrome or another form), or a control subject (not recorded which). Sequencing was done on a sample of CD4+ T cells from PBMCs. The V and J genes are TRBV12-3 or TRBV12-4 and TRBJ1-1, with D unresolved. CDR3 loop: CASSLTGSNTEAFF. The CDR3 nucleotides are TGTGCCAGCAGTTTAACGGGATCGAACACTGAAGCTTTCTTT.